These 31 T cell receptor beta chains came from one sample sequenced in a study of blood T cells in healthy people across ages. Sample-barcoded 5' priming and a J-beta primer mix drove a second PCR of 7 to 11 cycles. TCRdb re-derived calls from the 5' RACE reads in MiXCR, one entry per CDR3 protein. The data contain around 1,900,000 distinct CDR3 sequences, roughly two fifths of them seen just once; the ten biggest clones take up 23%. Sample: blood. These receptors were taken from a human donor in good health.

This clonotype was seen only a few times. V gene TRBV7-9 combines with J gene TRBJ2-7, with a weak D call TRBD1 (8 bases). This CDR3 comprises 13 residues. CDR1 and CDR2 (germline): SEHNR, FQNEAQ (reference sequence). V lost 5 bases and J 6 bases, leaving 14 bases between the germline ends. This chain's CDR3 is CASSPTGEGEQYF. CDR3 nucleotide sequence: TGTGCCAGCAGCCCGACAGGGGAGGGCGAGCAGTACTTC.

J is TRBJ2-7 and V is TRBV14, with 8 positions matching TRBD1. The CDR3 is 13 residues long. Looked up from germline, CDR1 is SGHDN and CDR2 is FVKESK. Trimming removed 5 bases from V and 6 bases from J; junction bases left unmatched: 6. CDR3 amino acids: CASSITTGGEQYF. CDR3 bases: TGTGCCAGCAGCATAACCACAGGGGGCGAGCAGTACTTC. Based on the CDR3 plus reference TRBV14 and TRBJ2-7, the full variable domain is EAGVTQFPSHSVIEKGQTVTLRCDPISGHDNLYWYRRVMGKEIKFLLHFVKESKQDESGMPNNRFLAERTGGTYSTLKVQPAELEDSGVYFCASSITTGGEQYFGPGTRLTVT.

This clonotype was detected a few times. The rearrangement joins TRBV6-6 to TRBJ2-3; a possible D gene is TRBD1 (5 bases). Trimming shortened V by 8 bases and J by 4 bases, and 25 bases separated the two germline ends. The germline gives CDR1 MNHNY, CDR2 SVGAGI (reference sequence). The CDR3 is made up of 17 amino acids. The CDR3 bases are TGTGCCAGCGGCGGCGGCAGTGGGGCTGTCGGCGCAGATACGCAGTATTTT. Residues: CASGGGSGAVGADTQYF.

This clonotype occurred a few times. The chain recombines TRBV7-2 with TRBJ2-7, with D maybe TRBD2 (5 bases). V was pared by 2 bases and J by 3 bases, with 14 bases between. The CDR3 totals 15 residues. In germline, CDR1 is SGHTA, CDR2 FQGNSA. CDR3 bases: TGTGCCAGCAGCTTACCGGATTGGAGCGGCTACGAGCAGTACTTC. This codes for CASSLPDWSGYEQYF.

Only a few counts were recorded for this clonotype. The genes are TRBV10-3 and TRBJ1-1; TRBD1 is a possible D gene (6 bases). V was pared by 10 bases and J by 5 bases, with 17 bases between. Per the germline V gene, CDR1 is ENHRY and CDR2 is SYGVKD. The CDR3 consists of 13 residues. CDR3 loop: CATRRGGSTEAFF. In DNA form, the CDR3 reads TGTGCCACCAGGAGGGGGGGTTCGACTGAAGCTTTCTTT.

This chain links TRBV7-2 with TRBJ1-4; 9 bases align to TRBD1. CDR1 SGHTA and CDR2 FQGNSA come from the germline V gene. V lost 5 bases, J lost 3 bases, and 4 bases stayed unmatched. The length of the CDR3 is 15 residues. The CDR3 DNA reads as TGTGCCAGCAGCAACGGGGACAGGGCTAATGAAAAACTGTTTTTT. It yields the protein CASSNGDRANEKLFF.

The chain recombines TRBV30 with TRBJ2-5, with 11 bases lining up with TRBD1. The germline gives CDR1 GTSNPN, CDR2 SVGIG (reference sequence). CDR3 size: 13 residues. CDR3 DNA sequence: TGTGCAATCCGGGACAGGGGGCAAGAGACCCAGTACTTC. As protein: CAIRDRGQETQYF.

The chain couples TRBV6-6 to TRBJ1-5; 7 nucleotides agree with TRBD1. Germline assignment: CDR1 MNHNY and CDR2 SVGAGI (reference sequence). This CDR3 is built from 16 residues. Trimming removed 6 bases from V and 1 base from J; junction bases left unmatched: 9. CDR3 in DNA: TGTGCCAGCAGAACTGACAGGGTTGGGAGCAATCAGCCCCAGCATTTT. This codes for CASRTDRVGSNQPQHF.

The chain links TRBV25-1 to TRBJ2-4, with TRBD1 matching over 8 bases. TRBJ2-7 explains the end of the DNA better; the J call may be wrong. Germline V lookup: CDR1 MGHDK, CDR2 SYGVNS. This CDR3 is built from 15 residues. The CDR3 loop is CASSEVGTGTYEQYF. CDR3 nucleotide sequence: TGTGCCAGCAGTGAAGTAGGGACAGGAACCTACGAGCAGTACTTC.

The chain uses TRBV7-9 and TRBJ1-5, with a possible D match to TRBD1 (6 bases). CDR1 and CDR2 (germline): SEHNR, FQNEAQ (reference sequence). Trimming removed 1 base from V and 0 bases from J, with 10 bases in between. The CDR3 runs 16 residues. CDR3 DNA: TGTGCCAGCAGCTTAGGTTCCAGGGGTAGCAATCAGCCCCAGCATTTT. Translated: CASSLGSRGSNQPQHF. Looking up the rest from reference TRBV7-9 and TRBJ1-5 gives the full variable domain: DTGVSQNPRHKITKRGQNVTFRCDPISEHNRLYWYRQTLGQGPEFLTYFQNEAQLEKSRLLSDRFSAERPKGSFSTLEIQRTEQGDSAMYLCASSLGSRGSNQPQHFGDGTRLSIL.

The rearrangement joins TRBV7-2 to TRBJ2-4; 8 bases are a match to TRBD2. With the DNA end fitting TRBJ2-7 better, the J assignment may be wrong. Per the germline V gene, CDR1 is SGHTA and CDR2 is FQGNSA. The CDR3 runs to 16 residues. CDR3: CASSIDWQRGPIEQYF. The CDR3 DNA reads as TGTGCCAGCAGCATCGACTGGCAGCGGGGGCCCATCGAGCAGTACTTC.

This chain connects TRBV2 to TRBJ2-1; TRBD2 agrees at 8 bases. CDR3 length: 22 residues. CDR1 is SNHLY and CDR2 is FYNNEI in the germline V gene. The V segment lost 3 bases and the J segment 0 bases; nucleotides outside the gene matches: 22. CDR3: CASSDSLAGWGDRPRSYNEQFF. CDR3 DNA: TGTGCCAGCAGTGATTCCCTAGCGGGTTGGGGTGACAGACCCCGCTCCTACAATGAGCAGTTCTTC. Full variable domain (outside the CDR3, taken from reference TRBV2 and TRBJ2-1): EPEVTQTPSHQVTQMGQEVILRCVPISNHLYFYWYRQILGQKVEFLVSFYNNEISEKSEIFDDQFSVERPDGSNFTLKIRSTKLEDSAMYFCASSDSLAGWGDRPRSYNEQFFGPGTRLTVL.

The chain is built from TRBV7-8 and TRBJ1-5, with D uncertain. Germline lookup yields CDR1 SGHVS and CDR2 FQNEAQ. Trimming stripped 2 bases from V and 1 base from J, with 12 bases between. The CDR3 covers 16 residues. The CDR3 coding sequence is TGTGCCAGCAGCTTAATGTCCGGGGTGAGCAATCAGCCCCAGCATTTT. Its protein is CASSLMSGVSNQPQHF. Looking up the rest from reference TRBV7-8 and TRBJ1-5 gives the full variable domain: GAGVSQSPRYKVAKRGQDVALRCDPISGHVSLFWYQQALGQGPEFLTYFQNEAQLDKSGLPSDRFFAERPEGSVSTLKIQRTQQEDSAVYLCASSLMSGVSNQPQHFGDGTRLSIL.

This clonotype was counted a few times. The genes are TRBV6-6 and TRBJ1-2; D not resolved. The V gene's germline CDR1 is MNHNY and CDR2 SVGAGI (reference sequence). Trimming removed 2 bases at V and 4 bases at J, with 11 bases between. This CDR3 has 14 residues. The CDR3 loop is CASSYEASSYGYTF. Here the CDR3 DNA reads TGTGCCAGCAGTTACGAGGCCTCCTCCTATGGCTACACCTTC.

In this sample, this clonotype turned up a few times. The chain uses TRBV7-2 and TRBJ2-5; 8 nucleotides match TRBD1. The J call may be incorrect, as the DNA end agrees better with TRBJ2-7. This CDR3 is 13 amino acids long. Germline V gene data show CDR1 as SGHTA and CDR2 as FQGNSA. CDR3 residues: CASSLSTGVEQYF. Here the CDR3 DNA reads TGTGCCAGCAGCTTGTCGACAGGGGTCGAGCAGTACTTC.

The chain joins TRBV7-2 to TRBJ2-1, with 11 positions matching TRBD2. Germline V gene lookup returns CDR1 SGHTA and CDR2 FQGNSA. J was trimmed by 9 bases and V by 4 bases; bases with no gene match: 5. The CDR3 loop spans 14 amino acids. CDR3 sequence reads: CASSSLAGGFEQFF. For the CDR3, the DNA is TGTGCCAGCAGCTCCCTAGCGGGGGGTTTTGAGCAGTTCTTC.

This clonotype appeared a few times. This sequence joins TRBV10-3 and TRBJ1-1; 7 bases agree with TRBD1. CDR1 and CDR2 (germline): ENHRY, SYGVKD. V lost 6 bases, J lost 6 bases, and 10 bases stayed unmatched. The CDR3 contains 14 residues. DNA of the CDR3: TGTGCCATCAGCTCCAGGGGGAATGGGGCTGAAGCTTTCTTT. Its protein is CAISSRGNGAEAFF.

This clonotype appeared a few times. The V and J genes are TRBV10-3 and TRBJ1-2, with TRBD1 matching 8 bases. The germline V gene encodes CDR1 ENHRY and CDR2 SYGVKD. This CDR3 has 15 amino acids. The trim removed 2 bases at V and 0 bases at J, leaving 2 bases unmatched. CDR3 loop: CAISENRGANYGYTF. CDR3 DNA sequence: TGTGCCATCAGTGAGAACAGGGGGGCTAACTATGGCTACACCTTC.

The chain links TRBV20-1 to TRBJ2-5; TRBD2 matches 7 bases. Germline trimming cut 6 bases from V and 3 bases from J; bases unmatched to any gene: 7. The CDR3 runs 13 residues. Germline CDR1 DFQATT, CDR2 SNEGSKA (reference sequence). The CDR3 DNA follows: TGCAGTGCACGGGGGGACTTAGAAGAGACCCAGTACTTC. It is translated as CSARGDLEETQYF.

The chain has TRBV11-2 and TRBJ2-1, with 7 bases aligning to TRBD2. Germline-derived CDR1 and CDR2 are SGHAT and FQNNGV. The ends lost 8 bases at V and 7 bases at J; junction bases unmatched: 17. The CDR3 spans 16 residues. CDR3 residues: CASSIALAAPGNEQFF. The CDR3 region has the DNA TGTGCCAGCTCAATCGCCCTAGCGGCCCCTGGGAATGAGCAGTTCTTC.

The chain couples TRBV10-3 to TRBJ1-1; D is ambiguous. The germline CDR1 and CDR2 sequences are ENHRY and SYGVKD. Between the trimmed V and J ends, which lost 3 bases and 0 bases, there was a span of 5 bases. The CDR3 has 13 amino acids. The CDR3 loop reads CAISEPLNTEAFF. The CDR3 nucleotides are TGTGCCATCAGTGAACCCCTGAACACTGAAGCTTTCTTT.

CDR3 in DNA: TGTGCCAGCAGTTTGGCCGGGGTTCGAACTAATGAAAAACTGTTTTTT. It encodes CASSLAGVRTNEKLFF. The chain recombines TRBV12-3 or TRBV12-4 with TRBJ1-4, with no clear D. The length of the CDR3 is 16 residues. Trimming took off 3 bases at V and 1 base at J, with 12 bases between the two ends.

This clonotype was counted between two and nine times. With a much larger clone just one base away, this may be a read error. This sequence joins TRBV4-1 and TRBJ2-5; D call uncertain. In germline, CDR1 is MGHRA, CDR2 YSYEKL. The CDR3 runs 13 residues. V was trimmed by 0 bases and J by 5 bases, leaving 7 bases between them. CDR3 sequence: CASSQDGDETQYF. The CDR3 nucleotides are TGCGCCAGCAGCCAAGATGGGGATGAGACCCAGTACTTC.

Turning to this clonotype: A much larger clone lies a single base off, so this may be a read error. The chain recombines TRBV27 with TRBJ2-1; D possibly uses TRBD1 or TRBD2 (6 bases each). CDR1 and CDR2 from the germline V gene are MNHEY and SMNVEV (reference sequence). This CDR3 spans 15 amino acids. CDR3 loop: CASSLGGPVYNERFF. For the CDR3, the DNA is TGTGCCAGCAGTTTGGGGGGCCCTGTTTACAATGAGCGGTTCTTC.

The J gene is TRBJ2-3, the V gene TRBV10-3; tentative D call: TRBD2 (6 bases). V was clipped by 2 bases and J by 5 bases, with 17 bases between them. This CDR3 spans 16 amino acids. Germline lookup yields CDR1 ENHRY and CDR2 SYGVKD. The CDR3 bases are TGTGCCATCAGTGAGGAGGGACTCGCAAAGGAAGATACGCAGTATTTT. Translated, it gives CAISEEGLAKEDTQYF.

The gene calls are TRBV7-2 and TRBJ1-2; D is unresolved. The CDR3 consists of 16 residues. The germline V gene encodes CDR1 SGHTA and CDR2 FQGNSA. V was trimmed by 1 base and J by 4 bases, leaving 16 bases between them. The CDR3, as DNA: TGTGCCAGCAGCTTAGGTGGGGTCGGGATAGGCTATGGCTACACCTTC. Translated: CASSLGGVGIGYGYTF. Using reference TRBV7-2 and TRBJ1-2 for the parts outside the CDR3, the full variable domain is GAGVSQSPSNKVTEKGKDVELRCDPISGHTALYWYRQSLGQGLEFLIYFQGNSAPDKSGLPSDRFSAERTGGSVSTLTIQRTQQEDSAVYLCASSLGGVGIGYGYTFGSGTRLTVV.

The CDR3 nucleotides read TGTGCCAGCAGCTTAGTAATCCGCTCCTACAATGAGCAGTTCTTC. Translating it yields CASSLVIRSYNEQFF. The chain combines TRBV7-2 with TRBJ2-1; no firm D call. V was trimmed by 1 base and J by 0 bases, leaving 7 bases between them. Germline V gives CDR1 SGHTA, CDR2 FQGNSA. The CDR3 totals 15 residues.

The chain carries TRBV27 and TRBJ1-4; unclear D gene. CDR1 and CDR2 (germline): MNHEY, SMNVEV (reference sequence). This CDR3 region has 17 residues. Trimming took 1 base from V and 2 from J, leaving 14 bases between them. CDR3 amino acids: CASSLFSATATNEKLFF. The CDR3 nucleotides read TGTGCCAGCAGTTTATTTTCTGCAACAGCCACTAATGAAAAACTGTTTTTT. Full variable domain (outside the CDR3, taken from reference TRBV27 and TRBJ1-4): EAQVTQNPRYLITVTGKKLTVTCSQNMNHEYMSWYRQDPGLGLRQIYYSMNVEVTDKGDVPEGYKVSRKEKRNFPLILESPSPNQTSLYFCASSLFSATATNEKLFFGSGTQLSVL.

This clonotype was counted a few times. The rearrangement links TRBV27 to TRBJ2-6; D ambiguous. The V end lost 7 bases, the J end lost 4 bases, and 8 bases lay between the germline ends. The CDR3 runs to 13 residues. From germline, CDR1 is MNHEY and CDR2 SMNVEV (reference sequence). The CDR3 loop is CASNPTGANVLTF. The CDR3 DNA is TGTGCCAGCAACCCAACCGGGGCCAACGTCCTGACTTTC.

This clonotype came up a few times. The chain links TRBV7-9 to TRBJ2-5; D gene ambiguous. Germline V gives CDR1 SEHNR, CDR2 FQNEAQ (reference sequence). The CDR3 has 13 residues. With 5 bases removed from V and 5 bases from J, the gap between germline ends came to 12 bases. This CDR3 is CASSHQTGETQYF. The CDR3 DNA is TGTGCCAGCAGCCACCAAACCGGGGAGACCCAGTACTTC.

The rearrangement uses TRBV4-1 and TRBJ2-5; TRBD2 aligns across 10 bases. There are 19 residues in the CDR3. Germline CDR1 MGHRA, CDR2 YSYEKL. J lost 5 bases, V lost 1 base, and 16 bases had no gene match. The CDR3 here is CASSQGMASGGSGGETQYF. The CDR3 coding sequence is TGCGCCAGCAGCCAAGGGATGGCTAGCGGGGGATCCGGGGGTGAGACCCAGTACTTC.